This TCR beta chain stems from a study of a mutant IDH1 vaccine in newly diagnosed glioma. Looking at the study overall: V12 came at week 35, V13 at week 47.

Sequencing was performed with immunoSEQ multiplex PCR; in TCRdb, only in-frame clones are kept and a portion is missing. The sample has around 32,000 clones; about four fifths are singletons. Points on this clone: The antigen is unknown.

Trimming stripped 6 bases from V and 7 bases from J, with 10 bases between. This CDR3 is built from 11 residues. Germline CDR1 is MGHDK and CDR2 is SYGVNS. Time point here: week 35, safety follow-up. Doses consisted of 300 ug of mutant IDH1 20-mer peptide each, paired with topical imiquimod. Across weeks 1, 3, 5, 7, 11, 15, 19 and 23, patients received a vaccination each time, eight in all. Each tumor in the donors was a new WHO grade 3 or 4 astrocytoma, IDH1-mutant and ATRX-lost. Here the sequenced sample was PBMCs, taken from a glioma patient whose treatment included an IDH1 peptide vaccine. J is TRBJ2-7 and V is TRBV25-1; D possibly corresponds to TRBD1 (5 bases). This TCR derives from a woman aged 18-29 years with glioma. CDR3 amino acids: CASSKGQEQYF. The CDR3 DNA sequence: TGTGCCAGCAGCAAGGGGCAGGAGCAGTACTTC.